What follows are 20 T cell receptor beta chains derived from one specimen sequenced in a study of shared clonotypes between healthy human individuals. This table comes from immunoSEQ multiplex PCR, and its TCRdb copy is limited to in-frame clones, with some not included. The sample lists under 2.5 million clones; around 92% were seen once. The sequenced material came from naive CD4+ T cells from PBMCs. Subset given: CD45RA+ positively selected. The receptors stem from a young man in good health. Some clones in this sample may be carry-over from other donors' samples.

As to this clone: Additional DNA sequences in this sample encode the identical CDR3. This CDR3 reads CASSLGQGPYEQYF. In DNA, the CDR3 is TGTGCCAGTAGTCTCGGACAGGGTCCCTACGAGCAGTACTTC. This chain uses TRBV19 with TRBJ2-7, with TRBD1 identical over 8 bases. Germline lookup yields CDR1 LNHDA and CDR2 SQIVND (reference sequence). The CDR3 is made up of 14 amino acids. V lost 5 bases and J lost 2; bases outside the gene matches: 5.

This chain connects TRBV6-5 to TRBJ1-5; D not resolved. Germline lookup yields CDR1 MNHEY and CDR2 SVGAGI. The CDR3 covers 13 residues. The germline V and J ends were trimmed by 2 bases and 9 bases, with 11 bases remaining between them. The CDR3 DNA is TGTGCCAGCAGTTACAGGGAGTTGGGGCCCCAGCATTTT. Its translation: CASSYRELGPQHF.

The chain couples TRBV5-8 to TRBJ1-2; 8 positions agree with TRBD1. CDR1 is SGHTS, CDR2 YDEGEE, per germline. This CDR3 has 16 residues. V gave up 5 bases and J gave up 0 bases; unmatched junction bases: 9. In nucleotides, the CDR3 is TGTGCCAGCAGTCGAGGACAGGGAGGAACTAACTATGGCTACACCTTC. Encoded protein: CASSRGQGGTNYGYTF.

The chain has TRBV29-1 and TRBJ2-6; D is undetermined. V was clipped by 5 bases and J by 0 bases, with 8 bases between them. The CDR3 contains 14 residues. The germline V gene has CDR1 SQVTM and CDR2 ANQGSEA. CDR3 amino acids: CSVPTVSGANVLTF. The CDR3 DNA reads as TGCAGCGTTCCTACCGTCTCTGGGGCCAACGTCCTGACTTTC.

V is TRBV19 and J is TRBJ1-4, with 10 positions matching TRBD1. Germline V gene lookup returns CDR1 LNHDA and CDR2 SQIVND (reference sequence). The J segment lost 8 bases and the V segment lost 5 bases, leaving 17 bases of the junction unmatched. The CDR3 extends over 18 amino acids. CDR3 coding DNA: TGTGCCAGTAGTCCACAACCCGGGACAGGGGCCGGGGAGGAAAAACTGTTTTTT. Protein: CASSPQPGTGAGEEKLFF.

This CDR3 reads CASSLGGQGRNQPQHF. Here the CDR3 DNA reads TGTGCCAGCAGCTTAGGAGGGCAGGGACGCAATCAGCCCCAGCATTTT. The gene calls are TRBV7-8 and TRBJ1-5, with a possible D match to TRBD1 (5 bases). This CDR3 is built from 16 residues. Germline V CDR1 and CDR2: SGHVS, FQNEAQ. The V and J ends lost 1 base and 2 bases respectively, with 12 bases between them.

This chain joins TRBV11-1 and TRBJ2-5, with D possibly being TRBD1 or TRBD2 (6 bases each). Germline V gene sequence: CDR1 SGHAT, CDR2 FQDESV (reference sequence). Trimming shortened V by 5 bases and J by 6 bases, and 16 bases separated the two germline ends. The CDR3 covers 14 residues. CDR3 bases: TGTGCCAGCAGCGCCCTAAGGGGGGTTCAGACCCAGTACTTC. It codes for CASSALRGVQTQYF.

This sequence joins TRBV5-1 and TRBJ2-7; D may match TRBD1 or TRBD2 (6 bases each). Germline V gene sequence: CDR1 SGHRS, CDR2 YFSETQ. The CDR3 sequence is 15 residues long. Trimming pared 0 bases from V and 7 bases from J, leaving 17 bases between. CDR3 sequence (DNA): TGCGCCAGCAGCTTGGCCCTGGGGGCTGGGGGGGAGCAGTACTTC. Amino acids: CASSLALGAGGEQYF.

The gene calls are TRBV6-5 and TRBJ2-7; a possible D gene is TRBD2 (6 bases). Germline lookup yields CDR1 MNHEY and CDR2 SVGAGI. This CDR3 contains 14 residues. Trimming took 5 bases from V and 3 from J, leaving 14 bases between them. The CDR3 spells CASSPTGGRYEQYF. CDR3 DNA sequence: TGTGCCAGCAGTCCTACCGGAGGGCGCTACGAGCAGTACTTC.

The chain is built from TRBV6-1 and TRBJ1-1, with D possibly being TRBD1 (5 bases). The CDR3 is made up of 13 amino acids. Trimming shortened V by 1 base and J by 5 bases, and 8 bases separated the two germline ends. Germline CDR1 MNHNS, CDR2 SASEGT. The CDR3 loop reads CASSEGKGTEAFF. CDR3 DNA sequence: TGTGCCAGCAGTGAAGGTAAGGGGACTGAAGCTTTCTTT.

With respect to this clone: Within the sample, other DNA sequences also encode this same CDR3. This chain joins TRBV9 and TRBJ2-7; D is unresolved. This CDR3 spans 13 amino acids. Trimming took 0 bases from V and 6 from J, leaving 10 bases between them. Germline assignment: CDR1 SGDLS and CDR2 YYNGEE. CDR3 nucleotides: TGTGCCAGCAGCGTAGACCCAACACTCGAGCAGTACTTC. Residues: CASSVDPTLEQYF.

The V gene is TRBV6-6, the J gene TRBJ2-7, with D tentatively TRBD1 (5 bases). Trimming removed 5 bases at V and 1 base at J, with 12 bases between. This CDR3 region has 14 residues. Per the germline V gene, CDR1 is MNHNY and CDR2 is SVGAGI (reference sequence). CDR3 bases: TGTGCCAGCAGTCCTCCGACAGCGTCCTACGAGCAGTACTTC. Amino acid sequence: CASSPPTASYEQYF.

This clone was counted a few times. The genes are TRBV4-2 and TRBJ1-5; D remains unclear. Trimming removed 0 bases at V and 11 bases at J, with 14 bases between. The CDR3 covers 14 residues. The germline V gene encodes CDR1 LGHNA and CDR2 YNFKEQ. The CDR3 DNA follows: TGTGCCAGCAGCCAAGATCGTAAAGATAGGTCCCAGCATTTT. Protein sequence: CASSQDRKDRSQHF.

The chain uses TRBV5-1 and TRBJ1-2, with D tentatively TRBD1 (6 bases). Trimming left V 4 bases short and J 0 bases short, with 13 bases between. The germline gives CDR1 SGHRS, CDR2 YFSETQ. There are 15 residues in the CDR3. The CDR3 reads CASSTQGAPNYGYTF. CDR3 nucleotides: TGCGCCAGCAGCACACAGGGAGCCCCTAACTATGGCTACACCTTC.

CDR3 in amino acids: CASSQQGTDTQYF. The CDR3 DNA sequence: TGTGCCAGCAGCCAACAGGGCACAGATACGCAGTATTTT. The chain links TRBV6-1 to TRBJ2-3; maybe TRBD1 (5 bases). CDR1 is MNHNS and CDR2 is SASEGT in the germline V gene. Trimming stripped 6 bases from V and 1 base from J, with 8 bases between. This CDR3 region has 13 residues.

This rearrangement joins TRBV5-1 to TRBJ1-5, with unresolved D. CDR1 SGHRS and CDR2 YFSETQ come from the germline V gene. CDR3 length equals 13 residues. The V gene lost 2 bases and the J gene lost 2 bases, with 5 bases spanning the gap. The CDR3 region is CASSFGRNQPQHF. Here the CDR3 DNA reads TGCGCCAGCAGCTTCGGGCGCAATCAGCCCCAGCATTTT.

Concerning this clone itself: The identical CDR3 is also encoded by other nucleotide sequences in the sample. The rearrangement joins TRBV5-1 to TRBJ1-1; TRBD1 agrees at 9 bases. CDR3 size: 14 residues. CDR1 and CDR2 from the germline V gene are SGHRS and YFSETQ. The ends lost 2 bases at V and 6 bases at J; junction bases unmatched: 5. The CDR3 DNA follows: TGCGCCAGCAGCTTCGGGGACAGGGAGGCTGAAGCTTTCTTT. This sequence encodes CASSFGDREAEAFF. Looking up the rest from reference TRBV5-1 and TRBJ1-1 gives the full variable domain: KAGVTQTPRYLIKTRGQQVTLSCSPISGHRSVSWYQQTPGQGLQFLFEYFSETQRNKGNFPGRFSGRQFSNSRSEMNVSTLELGDSALYLCASSFGDREAEAFFGQGTRLTVV.

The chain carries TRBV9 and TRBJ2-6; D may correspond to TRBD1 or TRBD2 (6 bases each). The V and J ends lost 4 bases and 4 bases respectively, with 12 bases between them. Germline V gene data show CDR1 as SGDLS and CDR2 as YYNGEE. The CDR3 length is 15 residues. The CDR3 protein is CASSTQGGGANVLTF. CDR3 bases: TGTGCCAGCAGCACACAGGGAGGCGGGGCCAACGTCCTGACTTTC.

This CDR3 reads CASRPPGNSPLHF. For the CDR3, the DNA is TGTGCCAGCAGGCCACCTGGTAATTCACCCCTCCACTTT. The chain combines TRBV6-5 with TRBJ1-6, with D hard to call. Looked up from germline, CDR1 is MNHEY and CDR2 is SVGAGI. The CDR3 extends over 13 amino acids. V was trimmed by 6 bases and J by 6 bases, leaving 9 bases between them.

CDR3 in amino acids: CASSLGFRDRVSGTQYF. DNA of the CDR3: TGTGCCAGCAGCTTAGGTTTCCGGGACAGGGTTAGCGGGACCCAGTACTTC. The chain is built from TRBV11-2 and TRBJ2-5, with TRBD1 matching over 9 bases. V shed 1 base and J 7 bases; nucleotides not matched to a gene: 13. CDR1 and CDR2 (germline): SGHAT, FQNNGV. The CDR3 is made up of 17 amino acids.